This T cell receptor (beta chain) stems from a study of T cell changes during pregnancy in multiple sclerosis. On this clone itself: Other nucleotide sequences from this sample produce the same CDR3.

TCRdb's copy holds only in-frame clones and misses some; the assay was immunoSEQ multiplex PCR. The data show some 100,000 clones, about nine tenths seen once. Trimming at V came to 2 bases and at J to 4 bases, leaving 5 bases not matched to a gene. The CDR3 has 15 amino acids. Looked up from germline, CDR1 is MNHEY and CDR2 is SMNVEV (reference sequence). The source was peripheral blood, collected after pregnancy. This rearrangement joins TRBV27 to TRBJ1-5, with TRBD1 matching 7 bases. The receptor was isolated from a female donor with multiple sclerosis, enrolled in a pregnancy study. Here the CDR3 DNA reads TGTGCCAGCAGTTTAAGACAGGGAGGAAATCAGCCCCAGCATTTT. Its translation: CASSLRQGGNQPQHF.